The 21 T cell receptor beta chains listed next were all sequenced from one sample in a study of cytomegalovirus exposure and HLA in healthy donors. A multiplex PCR was run with 60 Vbeta primers and 13 Jbeta primers. Sequencing used immunoSEQ multiplex PCR; TCRdb keeps in-frame clones, though not all of them. The repertoire consists of about 150,000 clones, with 65% to 85% occurring once and the leading ten covering approximately 5.6%. Sequencing input: PBMCs. These receptors all come from a woman between 40 and 55 years old in good health and CMV-seropositive.

The sample holds a few counts of this clone. CDR3 nucleotide sequence: TGTGCCAGTAGTCGGACGGGGACAGCGAACACCGGGGAGCTGTTTTTT. It encodes CASSRTGTANTGELFF. This chain links TRBV19 with TRBJ2-2; 7 bases line up with TRBD1. Trimming at V came to 5 bases and at J to 0 bases, leaving 6 bases not matched to a gene. CDR1 and CDR2 (germline): LNHDA, SQIVND (reference sequence). The CDR3 length is 16 residues.

This clone was counted once. The CDR3 DNA is TGTGCCAGCAGTTTATCGGTGAGGCGGGGCGCCGACAATGAGCAGTTCTTC. This sequence encodes CASSLSVRRGADNEQFF. V and J are TRBV28 and TRBJ2-1, with D perhaps matching TRBD2 (6 bases). CDR3 length: 17 amino acids. Trimming shortened V by 1 base and J by 5 bases, and 18 bases separated the two germline ends. Germline CDR1 MDHEN, CDR2 SYDVKM.

The J gene is TRBJ1-3, the V gene TRBV7-9; possibly TRBD1 for D (5 bases). Trimming pared 5 bases from V and 2 bases from J, leaving 16 bases between. This CDR3 contains 16 residues. Germline V gives CDR1 SEHNR, CDR2 FQNEAQ (reference sequence). The CDR3 sequence: CASSEDGGHTGNTIYF. The CDR3, as DNA: TGTGCCAGCAGCGAGGACGGCGGACACACTGGAAACACCATATATTTT.

The chain links TRBV11-2 to TRBJ2-3, with D tentatively TRBD2 (5 bases). CDR3 length: 16 amino acids. Germline lookup yields CDR1 SGHAT and CDR2 FQNNGV. Trimming removed 5 bases at V and 0 bases at J, with 15 bases between. The CDR3 DNA reads TGTGCCAGCAGCCGCATGGACCGGGGAAGCACAGATACGCAGTATTTT. Translation gives CASSRMDRGSTDTQYF.

The chain recombines TRBV19 with TRBJ2-3; TRBD1 aligns across 7 bases. The CDR3 is 14 residues long. V dropped 5 bases and J dropped 2; count of bases not matched to a gene: 4. CDR1 and CDR2 (germline): LNHDA, SQIVND (reference sequence). CDR3 nucleotide sequence: TGTGCCAGTAGTCCCACAGGGGTCACAGATACGCAGTATTTT. Its protein is CASSPTGVTDTQYF.

This clone was counted ten times or more. The chain is built from TRBV6-1 and TRBJ1-2; possible D gene TRBD1, 5 bases. From germline, CDR1 is MNHNS and CDR2 SASEGT. V gave up 1 base and J gave up 8 bases, with 14 bases separating them. The CDR3 covers 14 residues. CDR3 region: CASSEDVRVDGYTF. CDR3 coding DNA: TGTGCCAGCAGTGAAGACGTCAGGGTTGACGGCTACACCTTC.

The genes are TRBV5-5 and TRBJ2-5, with TRBD1 identical over 10 bases. V gave up 0 bases and J gave up 4 bases; unmatched junction bases: 6. The CDR3 spans 16 residues. Per the germline V gene, CDR1 is SGHKS and CDR2 is YYEKEE (reference sequence). This CDR3 reads CASSLGTGGTAETQYF. CDR3 in DNA: TGTGCCAGCAGCTTGGGGACAGGGGGAACGGCAGAGACCCAGTACTTC.

The V gene is TRBV6-6, the J gene TRBJ2-5; TRBD1 agrees at 10 bases. There are 13 residues in the CDR3. V was pared by 6 bases and J by 9 bases, with 7 bases of the junction left unmatched. Germline V gene data show CDR1 as MNHNY and CDR2 as SVGAGI (reference sequence). CDR3 bases: TGTGCCAGCAGACCCGGGACAGGGGAGTCCCAGTACTTC. Its protein product is CASRPGTGESQYF.

The V gene is TRBV2, the J gene TRBJ2-2; the match to TRBD2 covers 14 bases. V was pared by 4 bases and J by 0 bases, with 4 bases of the junction left unmatched. In germline, CDR1 is SNHLY, CDR2 FYNNEI. CDR3 length: 18 residues. The CDR3 reads CASSGRLAGGTNTGELFF. CDR3 nucleotide sequence: TGTGCCAGCAGTGGCCGACTAGCGGGAGGGACGAACACCGGGGAGCTGTTTTTT.

This clone has more than one count but fewer than ten. The gene calls are TRBV6-6 and TRBJ2-7, with 8 nucleotides matching TRBD1. The germline V gene has CDR1 MNHNY and CDR2 SVGAGI (reference sequence). This CDR3 is 14 amino acids long. Trimming at V came to 5 bases and at J to 3 bases, leaving 6 bases not matched to a gene. CDR3 nucleotides: TGTGCCAGCAGTGACATGACAGGGGTCTACGAGCAGTACTTC. It encodes CASSDMTGVYEQYF.

This sequence joins TRBV5-1 and TRBJ2-1; 11 nucleotides align to TRBD2. V was clipped by 4 bases and J by 8 bases; unmatched bases: 8. Germline assignment: CDR1 SGHRS and CDR2 YFSETQ. The CDR3 runs to 15 residues. The CDR3, as DNA: TGCGCCAGCAGCAAAACTAGCGGGAGAATTTATGAGCAGTTCTTC. The encoded protein is CASSKTSGRIYEQFF.

This rearrangement joins TRBV6-1 to TRBJ2-2, with D hard to call. Trimming cost V 8 bases and J 5 bases, with 12 bases left between them. This CDR3 is 13 amino acids long. Germline values: CDR1 MNHNS, CDR2 SASEGT. In DNA, the CDR3 is TGTGCCAGCCGTGGGCGGTCGACCGGGGAGCTGTTTTTT. Translation gives CASRGRSTGELFF.

Turning to this clone: A junction boundary mismatches the germline segment, possibly from a read error. The chain couples TRBV7-3 to TRBJ2-1, with TRBD2 matching over 10 bases. The CDR3 has 14 residues. The V gene's germline CDR1 is SGHTA and CDR2 FQGTGA. The CDR3 DNA follows: TGTGCCAGCAGCCTAACTAGCGGGAACAATGAGCAGTTCTTC. Translated, it gives CASSLTSGNNEQFF.

The chain combines TRBV7-8 with TRBJ2-1, with a possible D match to TRBD2 (5 bases). This CDR3 has 15 residues. Germline V CDR1 and CDR2: SGHVS, FQNEAQ. V lost 1 base to trimming and J lost 2 bases, with 9 bases between them. For the CDR3, the DNA is TGTGCCAGCAGCTTAGGGGAGAATCCCTACAATGAGCAGTTCTTC. Protein sequence: CASSLGENPYNEQFF.

This clone was counted once. The V call is TRBV9, the J call TRBJ2-7, with 11 bases that match TRBD2. V trimming: 4 bases; J trimming: 3 bases; junction bases outside the gene matches: 3. This CDR3 has 14 amino acids. CDR1 and CDR2 from the germline V gene are SGDLS and YYNGEE. This CDR3 is CASSLAGGDYEQYF. The CDR3 DNA reads TGTGCCAGCAGCTTAGCGGGAGGGGACTACGAGCAGTACTTC.

V and J are TRBV7-8 and TRBJ2-1; 9 bases agree with TRBD1. V was clipped by 5 bases and J by 3 bases; unmatched bases: 5. CDR1 and CDR2 (germline): SGHVS, FQNEAQ. The CDR3 covers 15 residues. CDR3 sequence reads: CASSPRQGGYNEQFF. DNA of the CDR3: TGTGCCAGCAGCCCCCGACAGGGGGGCTACAATGAGCAGTTCTTC.

This sequence joins TRBV21-1 and TRBJ1-4; TRBD1, the table's D call, lacks a check against the DNA. TRBV21-1 represents a pseudogene. This CDR3 comprises 18 residues. The CDR3 DNA sequence: TGTGCCAGCAGCAAAGCGCTAAGGCAGGTTGCAACTAATGAAAAACTGTTTTTT. Translated: CASSKALRQVATNEKLFF.

The V and J genes are TRBV25-1 and TRBJ2-3; tentative D call: TRBD2 (5 bases). Germline V gene data show CDR1 as MGHDK and CDR2 as SYGVNS. Trimming shortened V by 2 bases and J by 5 bases, and 8 bases separated the two germline ends. CDR3 length equals 13 residues. Here the CDR3 DNA reads TGTGCCAGCAGTGAAGGCGGGTTAGATACGCAGTATTTT. Its translation is CASSEGGLDTQYF.

The rearrangement uses TRBV5-1 and TRBJ2-3; 9 bases are a match to TRBD1. This CDR3 is 14 amino acids long. Germline V lookup: CDR1 SGHRS, CDR2 YFSETQ. The V gene end was trimmed by 3 bases and the J gene end by 3 bases; junction bases not matched to a gene: 2. The CDR3 bases are TGCGCCAGCAGCTATGGACAGGGGACAGATACGCAGTATTTT. Protein sequence: CASSYGQGTDTQYF.

This chain connects TRBV7-2 to TRBJ2-7; TRBD1 agrees at 11 bases. The CDR3 totals 15 residues. Germline-derived CDR1 and CDR2 are SGHTA and FQGNSA. The J segment lost 7 bases and the V segment lost 5 bases, leaving 10 bases of the junction unmatched. CDR3 DNA: TGTGCCAGCAGCCAGAGGACAGGGGGCCTCTCGGAGCAGTACTTC. This gives the protein CASSQRTGGLSEQYF.

The chain has TRBV2 and TRBJ1-2; 7 bases map to TRBD1. Trimming cost V 1 base and J 0 bases; bases outside gene matches: 2. There are 15 residues in the CDR3. Germline lookup yields CDR1 SNHLY and CDR2 FYNNEI. The CDR3 DNA follows: TGTGCCAGCAGTGAAGTAGGGGGCCCTAACTATGGCTACACCTTC. Translation gives CASSEVGGPNYGYTF.